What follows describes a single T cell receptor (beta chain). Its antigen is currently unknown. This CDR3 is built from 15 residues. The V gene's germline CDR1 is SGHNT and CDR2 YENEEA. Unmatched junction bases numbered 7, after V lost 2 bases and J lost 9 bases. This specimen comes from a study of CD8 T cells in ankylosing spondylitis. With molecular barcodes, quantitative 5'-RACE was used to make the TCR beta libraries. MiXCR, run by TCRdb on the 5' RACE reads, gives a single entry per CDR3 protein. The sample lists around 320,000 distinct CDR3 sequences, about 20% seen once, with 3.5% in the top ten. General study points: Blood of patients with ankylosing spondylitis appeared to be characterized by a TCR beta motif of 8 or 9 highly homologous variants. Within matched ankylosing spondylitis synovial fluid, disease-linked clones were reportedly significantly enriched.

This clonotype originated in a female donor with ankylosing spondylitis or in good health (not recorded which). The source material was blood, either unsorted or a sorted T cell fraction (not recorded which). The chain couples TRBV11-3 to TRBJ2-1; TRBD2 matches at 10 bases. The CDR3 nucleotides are TGTGCCAGCAGCTTATTAGCGGGAGGCCGGGGTGAGCAGTTCTTC. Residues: CASSLLAGGRGEQFF.